These T cell receptor beta chains were read from a single sample in a study of blood T cells in healthy people across ages. TCRdb reprocessed the 5' RACE reads via MiXCR and lists one record per CDR3 protein. In the table there are some 800,000 distinct CDR3 sequences, roughly 44% of which are singletons. The sample was blood. The receptors derive from a man between 60 and 75 years old in good health. Both conserved end residues are part of each CDR3. The D gene is left open where the match is weak. Size values are once, few and many counts, or a class for expanded clones, and some rows have none.

V gene: TRBV28
D gene: NA
clone size: NA
J gene: TRBJ1-2
CDR3 protein: CASIPQGSNYGYTF
CDR3 DNA: TGTGCCAGCATTCCACAGGGATCCAACTATGGCTACACCTTC

V gene: TRBV27
D gene: NA
clone size: NA
J gene: TRBJ2-5
CDR3 protein: CASSSYPRSGGGEQYF
CDR3 DNA: TGTGCCAGCAGTTCTTACCCCCGTTCGGGTGGAGGGGAGCAGTACTTC

V gene: TRBV12-3/TRBV12-4
D gene: TRBD1
clone size: NA
J gene: TRBJ2-2
CDR3 protein: CASRKTGTGDTGELFF
CDR3 DNA: TGTGCCAGCAGAAAAACCGGGACAGGGGATACCGGGGAGCTGTTTTTT

V gene: TRBV10-3
D gene: TRBD1
clone size: few
J gene: TRBJ1-6
CDR3 protein: CAISGQAENSPLHF
CDR3 DNA: TGTGCCATCAGCGGACAGGCTGAAAATTCACCCCTCCACTTT

V gene: TRBV11-2
D gene: NA
clone size: NA
J gene: TRBJ2-7
CDR3 protein: CASSKGQAYSYGQYF
CDR3 DNA: TGTGCCAGCAGCAAGGGGCAGGCATACTCCTACGGGCAGTACTTC

V gene: TRBV14
D gene: NA
clone size: many
J gene: TRBJ2-7
CDR3 protein: CASSQATAFNYEQYF
CDR3 DNA: TGTGCCAGCAGCCAAGCTACAGCATTCAACTACGAGCAGTACTTC

V gene: TRBV25-1
D gene: NA
clone size: few
J gene: TRBJ2-5
CDR3 protein: CASSDQGPGGPSETQYF
CDR3 DNA: TGTGCCAGCAGTGACCAGGGTCCTGGGGGTCCCTCAGAGACCCAGTACTTC

V gene: TRBV12-3/TRBV12-4
D gene: TRBD2
clone size: NA
J gene: TRBJ2-3
CDR3 protein: CASSPTGGAAPDTQYF
CDR3 DNA: TGTGCCAGCAGTCCTACCGGGGGGGCGGCTCCAGATACGCAGTATTTT

V gene: TRBV7-9
D gene: NA
clone size: few
J gene: TRBJ1-1
CDR3 protein: CASSLAGQHTEAFF
CDR3 DNA: TGTGCCAGCAGCTTAGCTGGACAGCACACTGAAGCTTTCTTT

V gene: TRBV7-3
D gene: TRBD2
clone size: NA
J gene: TRBJ2-1
CDR3 protein: CASSGTSGSYNEQFF
CDR3 DNA: TGTGCCAGCTCGGGGACTAGCGGTTCCTACAATGAGCAGTTCTTC

V gene: TRBV30
D gene: NA
clone size: NA
J gene: TRBJ2-1
CDR3 protein: CAWMEQGNEQFF
CDR3 DNA: TGTGCCTGGATGGAACAGGGAAATGAGCAGTTCTTC

V gene: TRBV20-1
D gene: TRBD2
clone size: NA
J gene: TRBJ2-6
CDR3 protein: CSAAGGLSGANVLTF
CDR3 DNA: TGCAGTGCTGCGGGAGGCCTCTCTGGGGCCAACGTCCTGACTTTC

V gene: TRBV29-1
D gene: TRBD1
clone size: many
J gene: TRBJ2-1
CDR3 protein: CSVLRDRASGEQFF
CDR3 DNA: TGCAGCGTACTCCGGGACAGGGCCTCAGGTGAGCAGTTCTTC

V gene: TRBV3-1
D gene: NA
clone size: many
J gene: TRBJ2-5
CDR3 protein: CASSQAGQAETQYF
CDR3 DNA: TGTGCCAGCAGCCAAGCGGGGCAGGCTGAGACCCAGTACTTC

V gene: TRBV14
D gene: TRBD1
clone size: few
J gene: TRBJ2-1
CDR3 protein: CASSQTLTGKRYNEQFF
CDR3 DNA: TGTGCCAGCAGCCAAACCTTGACAGGGAAACGTTACAATGAGCAGTTCTTC

V gene: TRBV7-9
D gene: TRBD2
clone size: NA
J gene: TRBJ2-3
CDR3 protein: CASSLASGGGAGNTQYF
CDR3 DNA: TGTGCCAGCAGCTTAGCGTCCGGCGGGGGGGCAGGAAATACGCAGTATTTT

V gene: TRBV10-3
D gene: TRBD2
clone size: few
J gene: TRBJ2-5
CDR3 protein: CAISFATSGGQETQYF
CDR3 DNA: TGTGCCATCTCGTTCGCTACTAGCGGGGGGCAAGAGACCCAGTACTTC

V gene: TRBV4-3
D gene: TRBD2
clone size: NA
J gene: TRBJ2-1
CDR3 protein: CASSQDRGAGVSYNEQFF
CDR3 DNA: TGCGCCAGCAGCCAAGATCGTGGAGCGGGGGTCTCCTACAATGAGCAGTTCTTC

V gene: TRBV15
D gene: TRBD1
clone size: NA
J gene: TRBJ2-7
CDR3 protein: CATSSQGTGLYEQYF
CDR3 DNA: TGTGCCACCAGCAGTCAAGGGACAGGGTTATACGAGCAGTACTTC

V gene: TRBV5-1
D gene: NA
clone size: NA
J gene: TRBJ2-7
CDR3 protein: CASSSGQYSGVSSYEQYF
CDR3 DNA: TGCGCCAGCAGCTCGGGACAGTATAGCGGGGTGAGCTCCTACGAGCAGTACTTC

V gene: TRBV7-2
D gene: NA
clone size: few
J gene: TRBJ2-1
CDR3 protein: CASSTYRTGTPQETQFF
CDR3 DNA: TGTGCCAGCAGCACCTACAGGACGGGGACACCTCAAGAGACCCAGTTCTTC

V gene: TRBV6-2/TRBV6-3
D gene: NA
clone size: few
J gene: TRBJ1-5
CDR3 protein: CASSYKDQPQHF
CDR3 DNA: TGTGCCAGCAGTTACAAGGATCAGCCCCAGCATTTT

V gene: TRBV10-3
D gene: NA
clone size: NA
J gene: TRBJ1-2
CDR3 protein: CATKMGTGYGYTF
CDR3 DNA: TGTGCCACCAAGATGGGTACCGGCTATGGCTACACCTTC

V gene: TRBV7-2
D gene: NA
clone size: NA
J gene: TRBJ2-5
CDR3 protein: CASRSTRLQETQYF
CDR3 DNA: TGTGCCAGCAGGTCGACTAGGCTCCAAGAGACCCAGTACTTC

V gene: TRBV7-6
D gene: TRBD1
clone size: NA
J gene: TRBJ2-7
CDR3 protein: CASSLQTGGAAFEQYF
CDR3 DNA: TGTGCCAGCAGCTTGCAGACAGGGGGCGCCGCGTTCGAGCAGTACTTC

V gene: TRBV29-1
D gene: NA
clone size: NA
J gene: TRBJ1-1
CDR3 protein: CSVEVQQGRTEAFF
CDR3 DNA: TGCAGCGTTGAGGTTCAGCAGGGTAGGACTGAAGCTTTCTTT

V gene: TRBV11-2
D gene: NA
clone size: few
J gene: TRBJ2-7
CDR3 protein: CASSSLTGLYEQYF
CDR3 DNA: TGTGCCAGCAGCTCGCTGACCGGGCTCTACGAGCAGTACTTC

V gene: TRBV4-1
D gene: NA
clone size: NA
J gene: TRBJ1-1
CDR3 protein: CASSSLLPVNTEAFF
CDR3 DNA: TGCGCCAGCAGCAGCCTCCTCCCGGTGAACACTGAAGCTTTCTTT

V gene: TRBV12-3/TRBV12-4
D gene: TRBD1
clone size: many
J gene: TRBJ2-1
CDR3 protein: CASSSPDRVHEQFF
CDR3 DNA: TGTGCCAGCAGTTCGCCTGACAGGGTACATGAGCAGTTCTTC

V gene: TRBV27
D gene: TRBD2
clone size: NA
J gene: TRBJ2-1
CDR3 protein: CASSRTSGASYDEQFF
CDR3 DNA: TGTGCCAGCAGTAGGACTAGCGGGGCTTCCTACGATGAGCAGTTCTTC

V gene: TRBV3-1
D gene: NA
clone size: once
J gene: TRBJ1-1
CDR3 protein: CASSQVQGSTEAFF
CDR3 DNA: TGTGCCAGCAGCCAAGTTCAGGGCTCCACTGAAGCTTTCTTT

V gene: TRBV4-3
D gene: TRBD2
clone size: NA
J gene: TRBJ2-1
CDR3 protein: CASSQDSGRAQFF
CDR3 DNA: TGCGCCAGCAGCCAAGATAGTGGGAGGGCGCAGTTCTTC

V gene: TRBV4-1
D gene: TRBD1
clone size: many
J gene: TRBJ2-7
CDR3 protein: CASSLRQGPNEQYF
CDR3 DNA: TGCGCCAGCAGCTTACGACAGGGTCCGAACGAGCAGTACTTC

V gene: TRBV20-1
D gene: TRBD1
clone size: few
J gene: TRBJ2-7
CDR3 protein: CSADVGDRGYEQYF
CDR3 DNA: TGCAGTGCCGACGTAGGGGACAGGGGATACGAGCAGTACTTC

V gene: TRBV6-1
D gene: NA
clone size: few
J gene: TRBJ1-2
CDR3 protein: CASSEASYGGYTF
CDR3 DNA: TGTGCCAGCAGTGAAGCGAGTTACGGTGGCTACACCTTC

V gene: TRBV20-1
D gene: NA
clone size: few
J gene: TRBJ2-5
CDR3 protein: CSALGPNPSGETQYF
CDR3 DNA: TGCAGTGCCTTAGGCCCTAATCCCTCGGGGGAGACCCAGTACTTC

V gene: TRBV7-2
D gene: TRBD1
clone size: few
J gene: TRBJ2-7
CDR3 protein: CASSEGQGWQYF
CDR3 DNA: TGTGCCAGCAGCGAGGGACAGGGATGGCAGTACTTC

V gene: TRBV19
D gene: NA
clone size: few
J gene: TRBJ2-5
CDR3 protein: CASSTSRIQETQYF
CDR3 DNA: TGTGCCAGTAGTACCTCGCGGATACAAGAGACCCAGTACTTC

V gene: TRBV9
D gene: TRBD2
clone size: NA
J gene: TRBJ2-1
CDR3 protein: CASSVGGGGYNEQFF
CDR3 DNA: TGTGCCAGCAGCGTTGGCGGGGGTGGCTACAATGAGCAGTTCTTC

V gene: TRBV12-5
D gene: NA
clone size: NA
J gene: TRBJ1-1
CDR3 protein: CASGLPGGLGTEAFF
CDR3 DNA: TGTGCTAGTGGTCTTCCGGGGGGTTTGGGCACTGAAGCTTTCTTT

V gene: TRBV24-1
D gene: TRBD2
clone size: NA
J gene: TRBJ2-1
CDR3 protein: CATASGGDYEQFF
CDR3 DNA: TGTGCCACCGCTAGCGGGGGGGATTATGAGCAGTTCTTC

V gene: TRBV5-5
D gene: NA
clone size: NA
J gene: TRBJ2-7
CDR3 protein: CASSLEPPRTDEQYF
CDR3 DNA: TGTGCCAGCAGCTTGGAGCCCCCCCGCACAGACGAGCAGTACTTC

V gene: TRBV29-1
D gene: NA
clone size: NA
J gene: TRBJ1-4
CDR3 protein: CSVEAAGAPGKLFF
CDR3 DNA: TGCAGCGTTGAAGCTGCGGGGGCCCCCGGGAAACTGTTTTTT

V gene: TRBV10-3
D gene: NA
clone size: NA
J gene: TRBJ1-1
CDR3 protein: CAISELVGTEAFF
CDR3 DNA: TGTGCCATCAGTGAGTTGGTGGGCACTGAAGCTTTCTTT

V gene: TRBV7-3
D gene: TRBD2
clone size: few
J gene: TRBJ2-1
CDR3 protein: CASSPSGGPAGEQFF
CDR3 DNA: TGTGCCAGTTCACCTAGCGGGGGGCCAGCAGGGGAGCAGTTCTTC

V gene: TRBV6-5
D gene: NA
clone size: NA
J gene: TRBJ2-4
CDR3 protein: CASKTSDVANIQYF
CDR3 DNA: TGTGCCAGCAAAACCTCGGATGTCGCAAACATTCAGTACTTC

V gene: TRBV7-8
D gene: TRBD1
clone size: few
J gene: TRBJ2-5
CDR3 protein: CASSLVTGEETQYF
CDR3 DNA: TGTGCCAGCAGCTTAGTGACAGGGGAAGAGACCCAGTACTTC

V gene: TRBV10-3
D gene: NA
clone size: few
J gene: TRBJ2-5
CDR3 protein: CAISAQQETQYF
CDR3 DNA: TGTGCCATCAGTGCCCAGCAAGAGACCCAGTACTTC

V gene: TRBV11-2
D gene: TRBD1
clone size: few
J gene: TRBJ2-1
CDR3 protein: CASSLNRGDEQFF
CDR3 DNA: TGTGCCAGCAGCTTAAACAGGGGGGACGAGCAGTTCTTC

V gene: TRBV12-5
D gene: NA
clone size: NA
J gene: TRBJ2-1
CDR3 protein: CASGSGTGYNEQFF
CDR3 DNA: TGTGCTAGTGGTTCGGGGACGGGTTACAATGAGCAGTTCTTC

V gene: TRBV5-1
D gene: NA
clone size: NA
J gene: TRBJ2-1
CDR3 protein: CASSPDKTRDEQFF
CDR3 DNA: TGCGCCAGCAGCCCTGACAAGACGCGCGATGAGCAGTTCTTC

V gene: TRBV7-9
D gene: TRBD2
clone size: few
J gene: TRBJ2-1
CDR3 protein: CASSLARGGGSRNNEQFF
CDR3 DNA: TGTGCCAGCAGCTTAGCGCGGGGCGGGGGATCAAGAAACAATGAGCAGTTCTTC

V gene: TRBV20-1
D gene: NA
clone size: NA
J gene: TRBJ1-5
CDR3 protein: CSARDLGGGIGNQPQHF
CDR3 DNA: TGCAGTGCTAGAGATCTGGGGGGCGGAATAGGCAATCAGCCCCAGCATTTT

V gene: TRBV5-5
D gene: NA
clone size: few
J gene: TRBJ1-1
CDR3 protein: CASSAALNTEAFF
CDR3 DNA: TGTGCCAGCAGCGCTGCCCTGAACACTGAAGCTTTCTTT

V gene: TRBV12-3/TRBV12-4
D gene: NA
clone size: NA
J gene: TRBJ2-5
CDR3 protein: CASSLRFGQGVWETQYF
CDR3 DNA: TGTGCCAGCAGTTTAAGGTTCGGGCAGGGTGTTTGGGAGACCCAGTACTTC

V gene: TRBV20-1
D gene: NA
clone size: NA
J gene: TRBJ2-7
CDR3 protein: CSPGQAYSYEQYF
CDR3 DNA: TGCAGTCCGGGGCAGGCCTATTCCTACGAGCAGTACTTC

V gene: TRBV24-1
D gene: TRBD2
clone size: NA
J gene: TRBJ2-2
CDR3 protein: CATSDGGGTGELFF
CDR3 DNA: TGTGCCACCAGTGATGGCGGGGGGACCGGGGAGCTGTTTTTT

V gene: TRBV6-5
D gene: NA
clone size: NA
J gene: TRBJ1-4
CDR3 protein: CASRREGPNEKLFF
CDR3 DNA: TGTGCCAGCAGACGGGAGGGGCCTAATGAAAAACTGTTTTTT

V gene: TRBV7-9
D gene: NA
clone size: NA
J gene: TRBJ2-1
CDR3 protein: CASSLDWGGTASEQFF
CDR3 DNA: TGTGCCAGCAGCTTAGACTGGGGGGGGACAGCAAGTGAGCAGTTCTTC

V gene: TRBV5-1
D gene: NA
clone size: NA
J gene: TRBJ2-3
CDR3 protein: CASSLEAPTDTQYF
CDR3 DNA: TGCGCCAGCAGCTTGGAGGCTCCAACTGATACGCAGTATTTT